This TCR beta chain was captured by sequencing in a study of blood T cell repertoires in COVID-19. Authors' analysis steps: By means of reference gene primer amplification, nucleated cell counts were estimated. TCRdb's copy holds only in-frame clones and misses some; the assay was immunoSEQ multiplex PCR. The DNA was the basis for D and trimming; V, J and clone size are from that table. The data show about 500,000 clones, less than 90% seen once. The CDR3 is made up of 16 amino acids. Germline V gene sequence: CDR1 ENHRY, CDR2 SYGVKD. Trimming removed 6 bases from V and 3 bases from J; junction bases left unmatched: 13.

The receptor comes from a woman aged 45-60 years with COVID-19, enrolled during active disease. The genes are TRBV10-3 and TRBJ1-2, with 7 positions matching TRBD1. Material: peripheral blood. This CDR3 reads CAISPLGDSRDYGYTF. The DNA of the CDR3 is TGTGCCATCAGCCCGTTGGGGGACAGTCGTGACTATGGCTACACCTTC.